This TCR beta chain comes out of a study of blood T cell repertoires in COVID-19. Overall study context: The origin of the acute and convalescent COVID-19 samples was the United States, Italy and Spain. PBMCs, B-cell-depleted T cells, or T cells provided the cDNA or gDNA that made up the material.

Original processing notes: Quantification of nucleated cells was approximated via reference gene primer amplification. Measured with immunoSEQ multiplex PCR; TCRdb has only the in-frame clones, and not every one. Clonal size and the V and J genes are those of that table, whereas D and trimming came from the DNA. Altogether roughly 190,000 clones are present, 70% to 90% being singletons, with the ten largest covering about 6.5%. The sample was peripheral blood. The clonotype originates from a woman at least 80 years old in a cohort sampled during active or convalescent COVID-19.

The CDR3 coding sequence is TGTGCCAGCAGGTACCCCCGAGCGGGGACCAACACCGGGGAGCTGTTTTTT. Protein product: CASRYPRAGTNTGELFF. The gene calls are TRBV6-2 or TRBV6-3 and TRBJ2-2, with 7 bases identical to TRBD2. Germline trimming cut 6 bases from V and 2 bases from J; bases unmatched to any gene: 12. The germline gives CDR1 MNHEY, CDR2 SVGEGT. The CDR3 totals 17 residues.